Ten or more counts support the clone carrying this T cell receptor beta chain. This sample is drawn from a study of early T cells in non-severe SARS-CoV-2 infection. TCRdb re-derived calls from the 5' RACE reads in MiXCR, one entry per CDR3 protein. The sample includes under 95,000 distinct CDR3 sequences, 15% of them seen just once. Trimming removed 7 bases from V and 5 bases from J; junction bases left unmatched: 9. CDR3 length: 14 amino acids. From germline, CDR1 is MGHRA and CDR2 YSYEKL. The TCR sequence derives from an adult who was a healthcare worker with PCR-confirmed SARS-CoV-2 infection or an uninfected control (not recorded which). The V and J genes are TRBV4-1 and TRBJ2-3; 7 bases agree with TRBD2. Sequenced sample: whole blood. This chain's CDR3 is CASKVAGAQDTQYF. The CDR3 nucleotides read TGCGCCAGCAAGGTCGCGGGAGCTCAAGATACGCAGTATTTT.